This T cell receptor beta chain was sequenced during a study of response to subunit inactivated influenza vaccine. Study observations and caveats: T cells newly recruited by each seasonal influenza vaccination are few, the authors suggested.

Germline CDR1 reads SGHRS; CDR2 reads YFSETQ. The CDR3 has 14 residues. V was pared by 4 bases and J by 5 bases, with 15 bases between. TCRdb reanalysed the RT-PCR reads using MiXCR and keeps one entry per CDR3 protein. The sample holds fewer than 550,000 distinct CDR3 sequences, about 25% seen once. On this clonotype itself: As yet, its antigen is unknown.

This specimen was CD4+ T cells sorted from PBMCs, taken 5 days after vaccination. V gene TRBV5-1 combines with J gene TRBJ2-5; a weak D match, TRBD1 (8 bases). The receptor was isolated from a man in his forties or fifties who received an inactivated influenza vaccine. CDR3 nucleotide sequence: TGCGCCAGCAGCGATGGACAGGGAGGGGAGACCCAGTACTTC. Its translation is CASSDGQGGETQYF.